This T cell receptor beta chain is from a study of blood T cells in healthy people across ages. The CDR3 covers 16 residues. Germline V CDR1 and CDR2: LGHDT, YNNKEL (reference sequence). V was clipped by 4 bases and J by 4 bases; unmatched bases: 7. This clonotype was seen ten or more times. Its antigen is not known. Notes on the study in general: Long-lived donors carried more naive CD4+ cells and greater diversity than aged donors.

With a J-beta primer mix and a sample-barcoded 5' primer, a second PCR ran roughly 6 to 12 cycles. MiXCR was run by TCRdb on the 5' RACE reads, yielding one entry per CDR3 protein. The table lists hundreds of thousands of distinct CDR3 sequences, around a fifth of them singletons. The sequence was obtained from a man aged 70-80 years in good health. Sequences were obtained from blood. The chain carries TRBV3-1 and TRBJ2-5; 12 nucleotides align to TRBD2. The CDR3 DNA is TGTGCCAGCAGCCGTATCGGGACTAGCGGGTTAGAGACCCAGTACTTC. Translation: CASSRIGTSGLETQYF.